A selection of T cell receptor beta chains follows, all from one sample in a study of T-cell reconstitution after alpha-beta-depleted transplantation in children. TCRdb passed the PCR reads through MiXCR, listing each CDR3 protein once. The sample includes about 460,000 distinct CDR3 sequences, more than 9% seen only once; the top ten take 2% to 2.5%. This material consisted of PBMCs, taken before TCRalphabeta/CD19-depleted stem cell transplant. The source of these receptors is a child aged 2 to 10 with inherited bone marrow failure, due to receive a stem cell transplant. Both conserved end residues are part of each CDR3. Each record gives: CDR3 protein, V gene.

CASSSTISGANVLTF,TRBV19
CASSRPGPPSYEQYF,TRBV4-1
CSGAGGGHVADTQYF,TRBV29-1
CSAFPLAGVADTQYF,TRBV20-1
CASSPIRGRVDGYTF,TRBV11-2
CSVVGDSSYEQYF,TRBV29-1
CASSSDWGTYEQYF,TRBV12-3/TRBV12-4
CASSFEIGQVDIQYF,TRBV4-1
CANRFAGTGAEAFF,TRBV30
CSAGVSSFGQYF,TRBV20-1
CASSGSRQYNEQFF,TRBV10-2